The 8 T cell receptor beta chains below all came from one sample that was sequenced in a study of graft-versus-host responses after intestinal transplantation. Tissue processing of the graft released intraepithelial and lamina propria lymphocytes from it. Generated by immunoSEQ multiplex PCR, the TCRdb table keeps only in-frame clones and is missing some. The sample has thousands of clones, roughly 80% seen once. The sequencing here drew on ileum tissue, taken approximately 340 days after intestinal transplantation. The source is a human patient who received an intestinal transplant, so some T cells may come from the graft donor.

The V gene is TRBV7-2, the J gene TRBJ2-7; D remains unclear. V lost 6 bases, J lost 2 bases, and 8 bases lay in between. This CDR3 contains 12 residues. Germline V gene lookup returns CDR1 SGHTA and CDR2 FQGNSA. This CDR3 reads CASSTTTYEQYF. CDR3 DNA: TGTGCCAGCAGTACCACTACCTACGAGCAGTACTTC.

The V call is TRBV27, the J call TRBJ1-1, with D tentatively TRBD1 (5 bases). The V end lost 5 bases, the J end lost 2 bases, and 12 bases lay between the germline ends. There are 14 residues in the CDR3. Germline CDR1 and CDR2: MNHEY and SMNVEV (reference sequence). Written as DNA, the CDR3 is TGTGCCAGCAGTGGCAGGGCGATCAACACTGAAGCTTTCTTT. It codes for CASSGRAINTEAFF.

In the case of this clone: The same CDR3 can be traced to other DNA sequences in this sample. V gene TRBV5-1 combines with J gene TRBJ2-5; D is undetermined. Germline-derived CDR1 and CDR2 are SGHRS and YFSETQ. The CDR3 runs to 13 residues. V lost 2 bases and J 5 bases, leaving 10 bases between the germline ends. For the CDR3, the DNA is TGCGCCAGCAGCTTATTCGCGAGGGAGACCCAGTACTTC. Translation gives CASSLFARETQYF.

This chain uses TRBV29-1 with TRBJ2-1, with 9 positions matching TRBD1. The trim removed 4 bases at V and 7 bases at J, leaving 14 bases unmatched. The CDR3 length is 16 residues. Germline CDR1 SQVTM, CDR2 ANQGSEA. The DNA of the CDR3 is TGCAGCGTTGTGGGTCTCCTCCACAGGGGGCGAAATGAGCAGTTCTTC. As protein: CSVVGLLHRGRNEQFF.

The chain couples TRBV29-1 to TRBJ2-5; tentative D call: TRBD1 (6 bases). The CDR3 loop spans 14 amino acids. Trimming pared 7 bases from V and 5 bases from J, leaving 20 bases between. The germline V gene has CDR1 SQVTM and CDR2 ANQGSEA. CDR3: CSGWGQEKRETQYF. The DNA for the CDR3 is TGCAGCGGATGGGGGCAGGAAAAGAGGGAGACCCAGTACTTC.

This chain connects TRBV27 to TRBJ2-5; 9 bases are a match to TRBD1. V was clipped by 3 bases and J by 11 bases; unmatched bases: 10. This CDR3 has 14 residues. Germline CDR1 MNHEY, CDR2 SMNVEV (reference sequence). The chain's CDR3 is CASSFIQGAGEQYF. The CDR3 DNA is TGTGCCAGCAGTTTTATACAGGGGGCAGGGGAGCAGTACTTC.

This CDR3 is CASSPVSQLNTEAFF. As DNA, the CDR3 is TGTGCCAGCTCACCAGTCTCACAGTTGAACACTGAAGCTTTCTTT. The chain employs TRBV18 and TRBJ1-1; D not resolved. The CDR3 totals 15 residues. Germline CDR1 reads KGHSH; CDR2 reads LQKENI. Trimming left V 2 bases short and J 0 bases short, with 10 bases between.

This chain links TRBV19 with TRBJ2-7; a possible D gene is TRBD1 (6 bases). Germline V lookup: CDR1 LNHDA, CDR2 SQIVND (reference sequence). The V gene lost 3 bases and the J gene lost 2 bases, with 11 bases spanning the gap. CDR3 length: 14 amino acids. The CDR3 nucleotides are TGTGCCAGTAGTATCGCGGCAGGGGCCTACGAGCAGTACTTC. It is translated as CASSIAAGAYEQYF.